These T cell receptor beta chains were read from a single sample in a study of shared clonotypes between healthy human individuals. TCRdb's copy holds only in-frame clones and misses some; the assay was immunoSEQ multiplex PCR. This repertoire shows about 2.3 million clones, approximately 95% found once; its top ten account for under 0.45%. The specimen sequenced was naive CD4+ T cells from PBMCs. The source of these receptors is a man younger than 30 in good health. Some clones in this sample may be carry-over from other donors' samples. Each CDR3 is given with its conserved first and last residue. The D gene is left open where the match is weak. The size of a clone is reported for some rows only, either as once, few or many, or as a class for expanded clones.

clone size | J gene | V gene | D gene | CDR3 DNA | CDR3 protein
NA | TRBJ1-4 | TRBV4-1 | NA | TGCGCCAGCAGCCAAGGGGGTGTGGGTGAAAAACTGTTTTTT | CASSQGGVGEKLFF
NA | TRBJ2-7 | TRBV11-2 | NA | TGTGCCAGCAGCCTGGGTCCCCGGGCCGGGCAGTACTTC | CASSLGPRAGQYF
once | TRBJ2-7 | TRBV19 | NA | TGTGCCAGTAGTATTGGGCCGGGCCGCTACGAGCAGTACTTC | CASSIGPGRYEQYF
once | TRBJ2-1 | TRBV7-7 | NA | TGTGCCAGCAGTTGGGGCCCGACGGATTACAATGAGCAGTTCTTC | CASSWGPTDYNEQFF
NA | TRBJ2-1 | TRBV9 | NA | TGTGCCAGCAGCGTAGGGGTAGGGGATGAGCAGTTCTTC | CASSVGVGDEQFF
NA | TRBJ1-1 | TRBV28 | NA | TGTGCCAGCAGTCCAATGACAGTGGGTATGAACACTGAAGCTTTCTTT | CASSPMTVGMNTEAFF
NA | TRBJ1-4 | TRBV27 | TRBD1 | TGTGCCAGCAGTCCAACCCCGGACAGGGGGCGGGAAAAACTGTTTTTT | CASSPTPDRGREKLFF
NA | TRBJ2-1 | TRBV5-1 | TRBD1 | TGCGCCAGCAGCTTCGACAGGGACAATGAGCAGTTCTTC | CASSFDRDNEQFF
NA | TRBJ2-1 | TRBV11-2 | NA | TGTGCCAGCAGCTTAGTCCCTAGCTCCTACAATGAGCAGTTCTTC | CASSLVPSSYNEQFF
NA | TRBJ2-6 | TRBV28 | TRBD1 | TGTGCCACCGACAGGGGGCTGTTGTCTGGGGCCAACGTCCTGACTTTC | CATDRGLLSGANVLTF
NA | TRBJ2-1 | TRBV6-6 | NA | TGTGCCAGCAGTTGGGGGTCGGCCTACAATGAGCAGTTCTTC | CASSWGSAYNEQFF
once | TRBJ1-1 | TRBV29-1 | NA | TGCAGCGTCCTTGTCCCATGGCAAGGCACTGAAGCTTTCTTT | CSVLVPWQGTEAFF
NA | TRBJ1-5 | TRBV19 | NA | TGTGCCAGTAGTATCATGTGGGGACAGCCCCAGCATTTT | CASSIMWGQPQHF
NA | TRBJ2-1 | TRBV4-2 | NA | TGTGCCAGCAGCCAGAATCCCGCGACAGGTTACAATGAGCAGTTCTTC | CASSQNPATGYNEQFF
NA | TRBJ2-1 | TRBV15 | TRBD2 | TGTGCCACCAGCGTTAGTCCGGGACTAGCGGGAGGAGAGGGCTCCTACAATGAGCAGTTCTTC | CATSVSPGLAGGEGSYNEQFF
NA | TRBJ2-5 | TRBV7-9 | NA | TGTGCCAGCAGCTCCCCAATTGGAGAGACCCAGTACTTC | CASSSPIGETQYF
NA | TRBJ2-7 | TRBV30 | NA | TGTGCCTGGAGTGTGTCACTCCTCTCCTACGAGCAGTACTTC | CAWSVSLLSYEQYF
NA | TRBJ2-5 | TRBV5-1 | NA | TGCGCCAGCAGCTGGGACAACCAAGAGACCCAGTACTTC | CASSWDNQETQYF
NA | TRBJ2-5 | TRBV4-2 | NA | TGTGCCAGCAGGGACAGCAACCAAGAGACCCAGTACTTC | CASRDSNQETQYF
once | TRBJ2-1 | TRBV9 | NA | TGTGCCAGCAGCGTATTAGGCGGGGCCGACTACAATGAGCAGTTCTTC | CASSVLGGADYNEQFF
NA | TRBJ2-7 | TRBV7-8 | TRBD1 | TGTGCCAGCAGCTTCCCGGGACAGGGGCACTACGAGCAGTACTTC | CASSFPGQGHYEQYF
NA | TRBJ2-2 | TRBV7-3 | TRBD1 | TGTGCCAGCAGCTGGTACGGGACAGACAACACCGGGGAGCTGTTTTTT | CASSWYGTDNTGELFF
once | TRBJ2-7 | TRBV5-6 | NA | TGTGCCAGCAGCCGAACGGGCAGGGGGACTCCAGGCGAGCAGTACTTC | CASSRTGRGTPGEQYF
NA | TRBJ2-7 | TRBV18 | TRBD2 | TGTGCCAGCTCACCACCTCGGACTAGCGGGTACCGGAGCTCCTACGAGCAGTACTTC | CASSPPRTSGYRSSYEQYF
NA | TRBJ1-2 | TRBV5-1 | NA | TGCGCCAGCAGCTTGGGAGTACCTGCTAACTATGGCTACACCTTC | CASSLGVPANYGYTF
NA | TRBJ1-2 | TRBV7-8 | NA | TGTGCCAGCAGCTTAGCCACCGCGGGGTATGGCTACACCTTC | CASSLATAGYGYTF
NA | TRBJ1-1 | TRBV7-9 | NA | TGTGCCAGCAGCCGGAGCAGGGGTGATACTGAAGCTTTCTTT | CASSRSRGDTEAFF
NA | TRBJ1-3 | TRBV19 | NA | TGTGCCAGTAGAGACAGGCCCTCTGGAAACACCATATATTTT | CASRDRPSGNTIYF
NA | TRBJ2-1 | TRBV11-2 | NA | TGTGCCAGCAGCTCCACTAGTCCGGCTGAGCAGTTCTTC | CASSSTSPAEQFF
NA | TRBJ1-1 | TRBV28 | NA | TGTGCCAGCTTAGCGGGGGGGCAGGCGAACACTGAAGCTTTCTTT | CASLAGGQANTEAFF
NA | TRBJ2-5 | TRBV30 | TRBD1 | TGTGCCTGGAGTGTCCTCGGGACAGTACAAGAGACCCAGTACTTC | CAWSVLGTVQETQYF
NA | TRBJ1-1 | TRBV5-8 | TRBD1 | TGTGCCAGCAGCCCGATCCGACAGGGGGCCACTGAAGCTTTCTTT | CASSPIRQGATEAFF
NA | TRBJ1-1 | TRBV11-2 | TRBD1 | TGTGCCAGCAGCTTAGTGGGAACAGGGGATAATGAAGCTTTCTTT | CASSLVGTGDNEAFF
NA | TRBJ1-1 | TRBV18 | NA | TGTGCCAGCTCACTTGGGAGGGGGACGAACACTGAAGCTTTCTTT | CASSLGRGTNTEAFF
NA | TRBJ2-7 | TRBV11-2 | NA | TGTGCCAGCAGGATTTGGGCAGGGGAGCAGTACTTC | CASRIWAGEQYF
NA | TRBJ2-7 | TRBV5-4 | NA | TGTGCCAGCAGCTCATGGACTGGCAACGACGAGCAGTACTTC | CASSSWTGNDEQYF
NA | TRBJ2-3 | TRBV11-3 | NA | TGTGCCAGCAGCTCCCGGGACACCAAAACAGATACGCAGTATTTT | CASSSRDTKTDTQYF
NA | TRBJ2-1 | TRBV14 | TRBD2 | TGTGCCAGCAGCCCCTTTCCCGGGACTAGCGGGAGGGGCGGCAATGAGCAGTTCTTC | CASSPFPGTSGRGGNEQFF
NA | TRBJ2-1 | TRBV7-3 | NA | TGTGCCAGCAGCAGCCAGAACAGGGATAGTGAGCAGTTCTTC | CASSSQNRDSEQFF
NA | TRBJ1-3 | TRBV5-1 | NA | TGCGCCAGCAACCAGGATCCAGCCTCTGGAAACACCATATATTTT | CASNQDPASGNTIYF
NA | TRBJ2-7 | TRBV5-3 | NA | TGTGCCAGAAGCCCACCTTGGGCCCTACACTACGAGCAGTACTTC | CARSPPWALHYEQYF
NA | TRBJ2-7 | TRBV28 | NA | TGTGCCAGCAGTTTATCCGAGCCGCGTGGGGAGCAGTACTTC | CASSLSEPRGEQYF
NA | TRBJ2-7 | TRBV5-6 | NA | TGTGCCAGCAGCTTCGGGCGCGGGGAGCAGTACTTC | CASSFGRGEQYF
NA | TRBJ1-1 | TRBV4-1 | NA | TGCGCCAGCAGCCAGGCAATCCACAGGGACGGGACTGAAGCTTTCTTT | CASSQAIHRDGTEAFF
NA | TRBJ2-5 | TRBV7-2 | TRBD1 | TGTGCCAGCAGCCGAGTTCAAGGGGGCGGGGAGACCCAGTACTTC | CASSRVQGGGETQYF
NA | TRBJ2-3 | TRBV5-4 | NA | TGTGCCAGCAGCTTTCTACCAGCAGATACGCAGTATTTT | CASSFLPADTQYF
once | TRBJ1-3 | TRBV15 | TRBD1 | TGTGCCACCAGCACGACAGGGTTGGGGTTGGACACCATATATTTT | CATSTTGLGLDTIYF
NA | TRBJ2-7 | TRBV18 | NA | TGTGCCAGCTCACCTCGGAGGGAAGCCTACGAGCAGTACTTC | CASSPRREAYEQYF
NA | TRBJ1-4 | TRBV5-1 | NA | TGCGCCAGCAGCTTGGTAGGAGGGACGCCTAATGAAAAACTGTTTTTT | CASSLVGGTPNEKLFF